This TCR beta chain was recorded in a study of blood T cell repertoires in COVID-19. About the research overall: The United States, Italy and Spain supplied acute and convalescent COVID-19 samples.

Profiling relied on immunoSEQ multiplex PCR, and the TCRdb table lists in-frame clones only, not all of them. This sample has around 86,000 clones; roughly 87% occur once, and the top ten carry about 5%. Germline-derived CDR1 and CDR2 are MNHEY and SVGAGI. The CDR3 spans 13 residues. Trimming took 7 bases from V and 7 from J, leaving 16 bases between them. V is TRBV6-5 and J is TRBJ1-1; D might be TRBD1 (5 bases). The sequenced sample consisted of peripheral blood. The sequence derives from a woman aged 80 or over with acute or convalescent COVID-19. The CDR3 coding sequence is TGTGCCAGCACCAAATCAGGGCTCAGTGAAGCTTTCTTT. It codes for CASTKSGLSEAFF.